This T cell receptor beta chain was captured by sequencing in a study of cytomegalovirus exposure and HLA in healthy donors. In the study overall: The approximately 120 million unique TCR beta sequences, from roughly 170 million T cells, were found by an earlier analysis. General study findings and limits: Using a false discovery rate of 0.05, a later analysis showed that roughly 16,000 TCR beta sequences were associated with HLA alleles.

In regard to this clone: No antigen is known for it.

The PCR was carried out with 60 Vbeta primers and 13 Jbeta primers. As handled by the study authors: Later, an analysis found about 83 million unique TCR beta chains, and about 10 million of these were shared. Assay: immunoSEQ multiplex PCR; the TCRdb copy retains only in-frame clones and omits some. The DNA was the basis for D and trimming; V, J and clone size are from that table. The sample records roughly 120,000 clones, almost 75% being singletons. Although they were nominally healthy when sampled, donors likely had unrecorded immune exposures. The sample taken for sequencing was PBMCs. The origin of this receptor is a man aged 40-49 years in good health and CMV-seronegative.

The CDR3 nucleotides are TGTGCCAGCAGCTATGGGGCACCAGAAGCTTTCTTT. This translates into CASSYGAPEAFF. The chain is built from TRBV7-2 and TRBJ1-1; weak D call: TRBD1 (5 bases). Per germline, CDR1 SGHTA and CDR2 FQGNSA. This CDR3 has 12 residues. Trimming took off 4 bases at V and 8 bases at J, with 11 bases between the two ends.